The entry below describes one TCR beta chain. Its specificity is unknown. The entry originates in a study of cytomegalovirus exposure and HLA in healthy donors. General study findings and limits: For most TCR beta V segments, an earlier analysis put the productive rate at about 90% or about 30% of the time.

V lost 2 bases and J 8 bases, leaving 4 bases between the germline ends. The germline V gene encodes CDR1 SGHTA and CDR2 FQGTGA. CDR3 length: 11 residues. PCR used 60 Vbeta primers and 13 Jbeta primers. Per the original data handling: Later analysis identified tens of millions of unique TCR beta chains, about 10 million shared. Profiled with immunoSEQ multiplex PCR; TCRdb holds only in-frame clones, not every one. D and trimming were read from the DNA, whereas the V and J calls and clone size are those reported in that table. The data show 100,000 to 150,000 clones, approximately 80% seen once. The chain carries TRBV7-3 and TRBJ1-5, with no clear D. Sequencing input: PBMCs. The source of this sequence is a girl aged 2 to 10 in good health and CMV-seronegative. In nucleotides, the CDR3 is TGTGCCAGCAGCTTATCTGAGCCCCAGCATTTT. Amino acid sequence: CASSLSEPQHF.